This record concerns one TCR beta chain sequence. The record originates from a study of blood T cell repertoires in COVID-19. Across the study: Sources were T cells, B-cell-depleted T cells, or PBMCs; the material itself was cDNA or gDNA.

Method: immunoSEQ multiplex PCR; TCRdb's copy keeps in-frame clones and lacks some. The sample consists of some 240,000 clones, approximately 82% of them appearing once. Looked up from germline, CDR1 is SGHRS and CDR2 is YFSETQ. The CDR3 runs 17 residues. V shed 4 bases and J 5 bases; nucleotides not matched to a gene: 17. The rearrangement links TRBV5-1 to TRBJ2-7; 8 bases fit TRBD1. Source material: peripheral blood. The source is a man aged 50 to 59 with active or convalescent COVID-19. In nucleotides, the CDR3 is TGCGCCAGCAGCCTAAGTCCTGGCGCAGGGGGCGGCCACGAGCAGTACGTC. Encoded protein: CASSLSPGAGGGHEQYV.